One and the same sample provided the 23 T cell receptor beta chains below, sequenced in a study of cytomegalovirus exposure and HLA in healthy donors. With 60 Vbeta and 13 Jbeta primers, the PCR was carried out. Sequencing was performed with immunoSEQ multiplex PCR; in TCRdb, only in-frame clones are kept and a portion is missing. This sample has some 110,000 clones; more than 70% occur once, and the top ten carry about 1.9%. Specimen: PBMCs. These receptors came from a man aged 25 to 45 in good health and CMV-seronegative.

This clone came up a few times. The V gene is TRBV7-9, the J gene TRBJ1-1; TRBD1 aligns across 7 bases. With 5 bases clipped from V and 9 bases from J, the junction kept 6 bases outside the gene matches. This CDR3 comprises 12 residues. The germline CDR1 and CDR2 sequences are SEHNR and FQNEAQ (reference sequence). The CDR3 is CASSPPGQQAFF. The CDR3 DNA reads as TGTGCCAGCAGCCCGCCGGGACAGCAAGCTTTCTTT.

The chain recombines TRBV9 with TRBJ2-7, with 7 bases aligning to TRBD1. Germline CDR1 is SGDLS and CDR2 is YYNGEE. J was trimmed by 8 bases and V by 0 bases; bases with no gene match: 11. CDR3 length: 15 residues. The CDR3 sequence is CASSVEGQEQGKQYF. The CDR3 DNA is TGTGCCAGCAGCGTAGAAGGACAGGAGCAAGGGAAGCAGTACTTC.

This clone was seen a single time. The CDR3 coding sequence is TGTGCCACCAGCAGAGATCTTAGCGTCGTCTACGAGCAGTACTTC. Translating gives CATSRDLSVVYEQYF. V usage is TRBV15 and J usage is TRBJ2-7; tentatively, D is TRBD2 (5 bases). The V and J ends lost 0 bases and 3 bases respectively, with 12 bases between them. This CDR3 spans 15 amino acids. CDR1 and CDR2 from the germline V gene are LNHNV and YYDKDF (reference sequence).

The V gene is TRBV19, the J gene TRBJ2-1; 9 nucleotides agree with TRBD2. V lost 2 bases, J lost 5 bases, and 4 bases stayed unmatched. Looked up from germline, CDR1 is LNHDA and CDR2 is SQIVND (reference sequence). This CDR3 region has 15 residues. CDR3 sequence (DNA): TGTGCCAGTAGTATAACTAGCGGGTCGCACAATGAGCAGTTCTTC. This codes for CASSITSGSHNEQFF. Combining the CDR3 with reference TRBV19 and TRBJ2-1 gives the whole variable domain DGGITQSPKYLFRKEGQNVTLSCEQNLNHDAMYWYRQDPGQGLRLIYYSQIVNDFQKGDIAEGYSVSREKKESFPLTVTSAQKNPTAFYLCASSITSGSHNEQFFGPGTRLTVL.

This clone showed up just a few times. The rearrangement joins TRBV30 to TRBJ2-1; no definite D call. V was cut by 3 bases and J by 2 bases, with 8 bases left in between. The CDR3 spans 13 residues. Germline values: CDR1 GTSNPN, CDR2 SVGIG (reference sequence). The CDR3, as DNA: TGTGCCTGGAGCGAGCAGGCCTACAATGAGCAGTTCTTC. This sequence encodes CAWSEQAYNEQFF. Drawing the rest from reference TRBV30 and TRBJ2-1, the complete variable domain is SQTIHQWPATLVQPVGSPLSLECTVEGTSNPNLYWYRQAAGRGLQLLFYSVGIGQISSEVPQNLSASRPQDRQFILSSKKLLLSDSGFYLCAWSEQAYNEQFFGPGTRLTVL.

CDR3 DNA sequence: TGTGCCAGCAGCTTAGAAGCGGGGGTATACGAGCAGTACTTC. Translation: CASSLEAGVYEQYF. The rearrangement links TRBV5-4 to TRBJ2-7; TRBD2 matches 8 bases. J lost 4 bases, V lost 2 bases, and 5 bases had no gene match. Germline CDR1 SGHNT, CDR2 YYREEE (reference sequence). The CDR3 has 14 residues. The entire variable domain, with the rest obtained from reference TRBV5-4 and TRBJ2-7, is as follows: ETGVTQSPTHLIKTRGQQVTLRCSSQSGHNTVSWYQQALGQGPQFIFQYYREEENGRGNFPPRFSGLQFPNYSSELNVNALELDDSALYLCASSLEAGVYEQYFGPGTRLTVT.

The chain combines TRBV9 with TRBJ2-1; D is perhaps TRBD2 (7 bases). The CDR3 is 14 residues long. V lost 7 bases and J lost 0, with 11 bases in between. Looked up from germline, CDR1 is SGDLS and CDR2 is YYNGEE. The CDR3 DNA reads TGTGCCAGCGGGGGCGGGAGCTCCTACAATGAGCAGTTCTTC. This encodes CASGGGSSYNEQFF. Combining the CDR3 with reference TRBV9 and TRBJ2-1 gives the whole variable domain DSGVTQTPKHLITATGQRVTLRCSPRSGDLSVYWYQQSLDQGLQFLIQYYNGEERAKGNILERFSAQQFPDLHSELNLSSLELGDSALYFCASGGGSSYNEQFFGPGTRLTVL.

The chain couples TRBV25-1 to TRBJ2-7, with TRBD1 matching 7 bases. This CDR3 is 14 amino acids long. With 3 bases clipped from V and 1 base from J, the junction kept 3 bases outside the gene matches. From germline, CDR1 is MGHDK and CDR2 SYGVNS. The CDR3 reads CASSDPRGSYEQYF. Here the CDR3 DNA reads TGTGCCAGCAGTGACCCCAGGGGGTCCTACGAGCAGTACTTC.

This sequence joins TRBV5-4 and TRBJ2-2; D unresolved. Trimming cost V 4 bases and J 3 bases, with 4 bases left between them. The CDR3 spans 12 residues. Germline V gene lookup returns CDR1 SGHNT and CDR2 YYREEE (reference sequence). The CDR3 sequence is CASSQDTGELFF. The CDR3 DNA reads TGTGCCAGCAGCCAGGACACCGGGGAGCTGTTTTTT.

The chain combines TRBV6-5 with TRBJ2-5, with 8 nucleotides matching TRBD2. J lost 5 bases, V lost 2 bases, and 4 bases had no gene match. The germline CDR1 and CDR2 sequences are MNHEY and SVGAGI. The CDR3 is 14 amino acids. The CDR3 bases are TGTGCCAGCAGTTACGGGGGACTAGGGGAGACCCAGTACTTC. Translated: CASSYGGLGETQYF.

CDR3 amino acids: CASSSGTFTHNEQFF. In DNA form, the CDR3 reads TGTGCCAGCAGCTCCGGGACTTTTACCCACAATGAGCAGTTCTTC. The V and J genes are TRBV7-3 and TRBJ2-1; a possible D gene is TRBD2 (6 bases). The CDR3 extends over 15 amino acids. Germline-derived CDR1 and CDR2 are SGHTA and FQGTGA. Trimming cost V 4 bases and J 5 bases, with 15 bases left between them.

The rearrangement joins TRBV4-3 to TRBJ1-4, with 8 bases lining up with TRBD1. V shed 3 bases and J 6 bases; nucleotides not matched to a gene: 6. The CDR3 extends over 15 amino acids. Germline values: CDR1 LGHNA, CDR2 YSLEER. CDR3 region: CASSQTTGGYEKLFF. Here the CDR3 DNA reads TGCGCCAGCAGCCAGACCACAGGGGGGTATGAAAAACTGTTTTTT.

The V call is TRBV4-1, the J call TRBJ1-3; D ambiguous. V was shortened by 4 bases and J by 2 bases, with 12 bases between the two germline ends. CDR1 is MGHRA and CDR2 is YSYEKL in the germline V gene. The CDR3 runs 15 residues. The CDR3 reads CASSPLEAPGNTIYF. CDR3 nucleotide sequence: TGCGCCAGCAGCCCCCTCGAGGCTCCTGGAAACACCATATATTTT.

The CDR3 DNA follows: TGTGCCAGCAGTATGTCTAGCGGACACACAGATACGCAGTATTTT. Its translation: CASSMSSGHTDTQYF. The genes are TRBV2 and TRBJ2-3; 7 nucleotides agree with TRBD2. CDR1 and CDR2 from the germline V gene are SNHLY and FYNNEI. There are 15 residues in the CDR3. The trim removed 5 bases at V and 2 bases at J, leaving 7 bases unmatched.

This sequence joins TRBV28 and TRBJ1-2; 7 positions match TRBD1. CDR1 is MDHEN and CDR2 is SYDVKM in the germline V gene. This CDR3 contains 14 residues. V gave up 7 bases and J gave up 3 bases; unmatched junction bases: 8. The CDR3 DNA is TGTGCCAGCACCCCAGGGGGAAGAGACTATGGCTACACCTTC. Its protein is CASTPGGRDYGYTF.

This clone was observed a single time. This sequence joins TRBV9 and TRBJ1-3; a possible D gene is TRBD1 (5 bases). Germline V CDR1 and CDR2: SGDLS, YYNGEE. Trimming cost V 4 bases and J 8 bases, with 25 bases left between them. The CDR3 runs to 17 residues. This chain's CDR3 is CASSLRGGHPAPDTIYF. Written as DNA, the CDR3 is TGTGCCAGCAGCCTTCGAGGCGGACACCCCGCGCCGGACACCATATATTTT.

V gene TRBV6-1 combines with J gene TRBJ1-5; 8 bases line up with TRBD1. Germline loops: CDR1 MNHNS, CDR2 SASEGT. This CDR3 region has 15 residues. V dropped 6 bases and J dropped 2; count of bases not matched to a gene: 6. The DNA of the CDR3 is TGTGCCAGCAGAGCAACGGGACAGGGCAATCAGCCCCAGCATTTT. This encodes CASRATGQGNQPQHF.

This chain connects TRBV6-5 to TRBJ2-7; 9 bases fit TRBD1. Germline assignment: CDR1 MNHEY and CDR2 SVGAGI. This CDR3 contains 15 residues. Trimming removed 8 bases from V and 1 base from J; junction bases left unmatched: 9. In nucleotides, the CDR3 is TGTGCCAGCCATACAGAGGGACAGGGATCCTACGAGCAGTACTTC. As protein: CASHTEGQGSYEQYF.

By share, this clone counts as large. A junction end diverges from the germline sequence, so it may reflect a read error. The rearrangement links TRBV7-9 to TRBJ1-2, with a tentative D call TRBD1 (5 bases). The germline CDR1 and CDR2 sequences are SEHNR and FQNEAQ (reference sequence). The CDR3 length is 11 residues. CDR3 residues: CASSSDRRPYF. CDR3 sequence (DNA): TGTGCCAGCAGCTCAGACAGACGACCATACTTC.

The V gene is TRBV7-9, the J gene TRBJ1-1; tentatively, D is TRBD1 (6 bases). CDR1 SEHNR and CDR2 FQNEAQ come from the germline V gene (reference sequence). The CDR3 loop spans 14 amino acids. V was clipped by 6 bases and J by 4 bases, with 15 bases between them. The chain's CDR3 is CASRQQGGTTEAFF. CDR3 in DNA: TGTGCCAGCAGACAACAGGGAGGGACCACTGAAGCTTTCTTT.

This sequence joins TRBV11-2 and TRBJ2-6; TRBD1 is a possible D gene (6 bases). Germline loops: CDR1 SGHAT, CDR2 FQNNGV. Trimming removed 4 bases at V and 0 bases at J, with 16 bases between. The CDR3 runs to 18 residues. Here the CDR3 DNA reads TGTGCCAGCAGCTCCCAGGGGCTACTCCCCTCTGGGGCCAACGTCCTGACTTTC. This sequence encodes CASSSQGLLPSGANVLTF. Combining the CDR3 with reference TRBV11-2 and TRBJ2-6 gives the whole variable domain EAGVAQSPRYKIIEKRQSVAFWCNPISGHATLYWYQQILGQGPKLLIQFQNNGVVDDSQLPKDRFSAERLKGVDSTLKIQPAKLEDSAVYLCASSSQGLLPSGANVLTFGAGSRLTVL.

V and J are TRBV6-5 and TRBJ1-4; the D gene is possibly TRBD1 (5 bases). This CDR3 region has 14 residues. Looked up from germline, CDR1 is MNHEY and CDR2 is SVGAGI. V lost 5 bases to trimming and J lost 1 base, with 8 bases between them. This CDR3 reads CASSPGQTNEKLFF. The CDR3, as DNA: TGTGCCAGCAGTCCAGGGCAAACTAATGAAAAACTGTTTTTT.

V is TRBV6-1 and J is TRBJ1-4; TRBD1 is a possible D gene (5 bases). Trimming stripped 2 bases from V and 4 bases from J, with 11 bases between. The length of the CDR3 is 15 residues. CDR1 is MNHNS and CDR2 is SASEGT in the germline V gene. The CDR3 DNA follows: TGTGCCAGCAGTGAATCCCAGGGCCTTAATGAAAAACTGTTTTTT. It yields the protein CASSESQGLNEKLFF.